This T cell receptor (beta chain) stems from a study of shared clonotypes between healthy human individuals. Study-level results: How much donors shared clonotypes was expected to be affected by sequencing depth.

Remarks on this clone: Its antigen remains unidentified.

The CDR3 length is 14 residues. The V gene's germline CDR1 is SGHVS and CDR2 FQNEAQ. With 5 bases removed from V and 1 base from J, the gap between germline ends came to 11 bases. At deep level, the assay was performed. Method: immunoSEQ multiplex PCR; TCRdb's copy keeps in-frame clones and lacks some. The data hold approximately 1.1 million clones, with around 82% observed a single time. This clonotype was obtained from a young man in good health. Some clones in this sample may be carry-over from other donors' samples. Sequencing was performed on memory CD4+ T cells from PBMCs. The sample's subset: CD45RA-negative fraction. The gene calls are TRBV7-8 and TRBJ1-2; D not resolved. CDR3 loop: CASSRGSFNYGYTF. The CDR3 DNA sequence: TGTGCCAGCAGCAGAGGGAGTTTTAACTATGGCTACACCTTC.